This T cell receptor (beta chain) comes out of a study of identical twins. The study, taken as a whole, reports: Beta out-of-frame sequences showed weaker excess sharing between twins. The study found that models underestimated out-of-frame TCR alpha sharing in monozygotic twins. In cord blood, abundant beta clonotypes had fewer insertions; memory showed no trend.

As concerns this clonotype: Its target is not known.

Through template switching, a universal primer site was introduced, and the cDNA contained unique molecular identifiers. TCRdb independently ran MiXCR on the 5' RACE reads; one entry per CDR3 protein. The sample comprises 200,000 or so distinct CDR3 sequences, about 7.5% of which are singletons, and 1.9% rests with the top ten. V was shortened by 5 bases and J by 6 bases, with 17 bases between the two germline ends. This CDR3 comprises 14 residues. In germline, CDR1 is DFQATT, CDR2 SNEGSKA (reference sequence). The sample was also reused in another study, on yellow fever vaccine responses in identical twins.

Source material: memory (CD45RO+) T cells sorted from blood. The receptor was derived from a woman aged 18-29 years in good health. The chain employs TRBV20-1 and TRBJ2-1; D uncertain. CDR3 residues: CSAHQSVGINEQFF. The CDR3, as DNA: TGCAGTGCTCATCAATCAGTGGGCATCAATGAGCAGTTCTTC.